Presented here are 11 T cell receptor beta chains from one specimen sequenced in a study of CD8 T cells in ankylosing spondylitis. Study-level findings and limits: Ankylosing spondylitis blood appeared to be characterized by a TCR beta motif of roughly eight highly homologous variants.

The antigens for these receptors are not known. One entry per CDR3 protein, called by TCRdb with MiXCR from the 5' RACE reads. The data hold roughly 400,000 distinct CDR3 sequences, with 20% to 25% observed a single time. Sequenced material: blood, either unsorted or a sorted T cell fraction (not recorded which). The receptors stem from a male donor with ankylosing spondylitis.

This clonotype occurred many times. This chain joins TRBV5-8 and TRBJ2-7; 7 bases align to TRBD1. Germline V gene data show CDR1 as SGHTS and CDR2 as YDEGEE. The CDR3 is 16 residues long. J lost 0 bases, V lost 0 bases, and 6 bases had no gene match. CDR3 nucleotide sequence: TGTGCCAGCAGCTTGGCCCGGGACAGTAGCTCCTACGAGCAGTACTTC. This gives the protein CASSLARDSSSYEQYF.

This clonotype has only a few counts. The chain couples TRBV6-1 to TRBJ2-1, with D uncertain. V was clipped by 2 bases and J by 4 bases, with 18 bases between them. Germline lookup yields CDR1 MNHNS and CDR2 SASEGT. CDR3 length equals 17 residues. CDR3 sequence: CASSESRQTQTYNEQFF. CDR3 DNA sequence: TGTGCCAGCAGTGAAAGTCGGCAGACTCAAACTTACAATGAGCAGTTCTTC.

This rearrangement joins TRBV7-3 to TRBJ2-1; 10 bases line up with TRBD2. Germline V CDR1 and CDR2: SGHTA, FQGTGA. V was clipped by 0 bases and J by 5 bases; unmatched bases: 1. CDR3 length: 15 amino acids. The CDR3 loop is CASSLTGLADNEQFF. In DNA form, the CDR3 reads TGTGCCAGCAGCTTAACAGGACTAGCGGACAATGAGCAGTTCTTC.

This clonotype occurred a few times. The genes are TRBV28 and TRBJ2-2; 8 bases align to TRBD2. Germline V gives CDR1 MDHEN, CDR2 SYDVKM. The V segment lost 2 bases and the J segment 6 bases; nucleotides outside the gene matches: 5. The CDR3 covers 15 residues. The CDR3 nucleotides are TGTGCCAGCAGTTTAGCGGGCGGGGGGCCCGGGGAGCTGTTTTTT. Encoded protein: CASSLAGGGPGELFF.

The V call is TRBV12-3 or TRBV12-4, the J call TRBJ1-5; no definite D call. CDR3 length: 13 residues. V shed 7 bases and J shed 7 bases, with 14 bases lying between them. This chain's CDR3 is CASKKNGWQPQHF. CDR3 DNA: TGTGCCAGCAAAAAGAATGGGTGGCAGCCCCAGCATTTT.

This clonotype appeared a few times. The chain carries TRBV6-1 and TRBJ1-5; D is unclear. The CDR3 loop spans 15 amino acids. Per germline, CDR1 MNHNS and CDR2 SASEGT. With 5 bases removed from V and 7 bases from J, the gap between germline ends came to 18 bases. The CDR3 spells CASSPAPPEFQPQHF. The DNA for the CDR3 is TGTGCCAGCAGTCCCGCCCCCCCTGAATTCCAGCCCCAGCATTTT.

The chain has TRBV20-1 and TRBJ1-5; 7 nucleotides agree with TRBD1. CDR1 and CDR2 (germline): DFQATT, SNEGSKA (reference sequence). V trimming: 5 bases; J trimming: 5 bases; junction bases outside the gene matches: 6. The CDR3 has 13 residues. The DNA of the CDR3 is TGCAGTGCTTGGGACAGCTTCGATCAGCCCCAGCATTTT. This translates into CSAWDSFDQPQHF.

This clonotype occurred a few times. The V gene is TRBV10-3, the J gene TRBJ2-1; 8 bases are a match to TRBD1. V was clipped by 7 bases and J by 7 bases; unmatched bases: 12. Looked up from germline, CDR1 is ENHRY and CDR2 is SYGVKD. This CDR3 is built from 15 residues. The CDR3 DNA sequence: TGTGCCATCAACTACGCAGGGGGCAATTCGAATGAGCAGTTCTTC. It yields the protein CAINYAGGNSNEQFF.

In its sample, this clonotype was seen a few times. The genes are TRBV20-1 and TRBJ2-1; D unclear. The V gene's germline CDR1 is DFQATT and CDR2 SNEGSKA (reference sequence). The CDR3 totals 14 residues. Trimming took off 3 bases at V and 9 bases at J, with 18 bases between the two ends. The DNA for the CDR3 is TGCAGTGCTAGGGCTCCCACTGGAATGGGTGAGCAGTTCTTC. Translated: CSARAPTGMGEQFF.

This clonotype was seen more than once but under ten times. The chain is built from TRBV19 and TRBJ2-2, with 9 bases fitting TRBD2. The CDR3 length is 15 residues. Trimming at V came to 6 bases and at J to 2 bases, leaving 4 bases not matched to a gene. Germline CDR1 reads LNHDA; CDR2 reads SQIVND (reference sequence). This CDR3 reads CASRASGTNTGELFF. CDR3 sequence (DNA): TGTGCCAGTAGGGCTAGCGGGACTAACACCGGGGAGCTGTTTTTT.

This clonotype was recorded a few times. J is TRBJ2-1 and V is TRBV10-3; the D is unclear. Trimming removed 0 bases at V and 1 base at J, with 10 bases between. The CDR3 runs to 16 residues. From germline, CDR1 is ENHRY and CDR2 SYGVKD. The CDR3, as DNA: TGTGCCATCAGTGAGTCGATGTCCGCATCCTACAATGAGCAGTTCTTC. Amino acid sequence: CAISESMSASYNEQFF.